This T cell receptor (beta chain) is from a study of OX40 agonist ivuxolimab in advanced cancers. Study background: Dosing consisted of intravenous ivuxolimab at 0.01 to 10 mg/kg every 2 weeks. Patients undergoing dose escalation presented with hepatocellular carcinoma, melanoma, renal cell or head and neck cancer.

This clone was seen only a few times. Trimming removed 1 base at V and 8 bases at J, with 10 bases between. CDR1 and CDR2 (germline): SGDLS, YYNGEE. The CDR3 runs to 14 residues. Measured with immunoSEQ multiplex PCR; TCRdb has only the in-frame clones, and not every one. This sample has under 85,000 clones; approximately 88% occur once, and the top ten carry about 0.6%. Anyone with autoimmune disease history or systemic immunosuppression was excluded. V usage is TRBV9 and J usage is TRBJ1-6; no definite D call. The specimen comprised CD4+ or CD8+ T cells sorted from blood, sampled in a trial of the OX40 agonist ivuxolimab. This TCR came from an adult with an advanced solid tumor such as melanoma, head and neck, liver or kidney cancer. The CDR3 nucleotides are TGTGCCAGCAGCGTATCCGGGGTTGATTCACCCCTCCACTTT. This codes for CASSVSGVDSPLHF.